This T cell receptor (beta chain) came from a study of Ad26.COV2.S vaccination and SARS-CoV-2 variants. Study-level background: In the study, Ad26.COV2.S was injected intramuscularly once, or twice 56 days apart.

TCRdb's table, derived via immunoSEQ multiplex PCR, lists solely in-frame clones and lacks some. This table has about 350,000 clones, 86% appearing once. V gave up 2 bases and J gave up 6 bases; unmatched junction bases: 8. There are 16 residues in the CDR3. Germline CDR1 is MNHEY and CDR2 is SVGAGI. This clone was seen just once. Treatment reported: around 19 received Ad26.COV2.S at low or high dose, single or two shots; several received placebo; per-sample allocation not given. Collection of samples fell on day 63 after the first vaccine or placebo injection. The clonotype was recovered from a person between 18 and 60 years old who received the Ad26.COV2.S COVID-19 vaccine or a placebo. This specimen was peripheral blood, taken in a trial of Ad26.COV2.S vaccine versus placebo. The chain links TRBV6-5 to TRBJ2-1; 9 nucleotides match TRBD2. The DNA of the CDR3 is TGTGCCAGCAGTTACAATCTAGCGGGATTGGGCAATGAGCAGTTCTTC. This gives the protein CASSYNLAGLGNEQFF.